This TCR beta chain was sequenced in a study of blood T cell repertoires in COVID-19. Background on the study: Whether acute or convalescent, the COVID-19 samples came from the United States, Italy and Spain. Sample material is recorded as cDNA or gDNA derived from T cells, B-cell-depleted T cells, or PBMCs.

V lost 4 bases and J lost 2; bases outside the gene matches: 8. Germline V gene sequence: CDR1 MDHEN, CDR2 SYDVKM. This CDR3 is 16 amino acids long. This clone was seen just once. The data were produced by immunoSEQ multiplex PCR, yet TCRdb's version contains in-frame clones alone and is incomplete. The table shows about 330,000 clones, with about 83% occurring only once. The chain combines TRBV28 with TRBJ2-7; 10 bases map to TRBD2. The TCR originated in a woman between 50 and 59 years old with acute or convalescent COVID-19. Material for sequencing was peripheral blood. DNA for the CDR3: TGTGCCAGCAGTTCGCCGGCAGCGGGAGGGCCCTACGAGCAGTACTTC. Protein: CASSSPAAGGPYEQYF. Full variable domain (missing parts from reference TRBV28 and TRBJ2-7): DVKVTQSSRYLVKRTGEKVFLECVQDMDHENMFWYRQDPGLGLRLIYFSYDVKMKEKGDIPEGYSVSREKKERFSLILESASTNQTSMYLCASSSPAAGGPYEQYFGPGTRLTVT.